The 8 T cell receptor beta chains listed next were all sequenced from one sample in a study of response to subunit inactivated influenza vaccine. TCRdb re-analysed the RT-PCR reads in MiXCR, keeping a single row per CDR3 protein. The table records 200,000 to 250,000 distinct CDR3 sequences, 12% of them present only once. The sequencing used non-naive T cells sorted from PBMCs, collected 14 to 15 days before vaccination. All receptors come from a man in his fifties who received an inactivated influenza vaccine.

This clonotype was seen only a few times. The rearrangement links TRBV7-2 to TRBJ1-4; D may be TRBD1 (6 bases). V shed 1 base and J shed 7 bases, with 13 bases lying between them. Per the germline V gene, CDR1 is SGHTA and CDR2 is FQGNSA. The CDR3 spans 15 residues. CDR3 sequence (DNA): TGTGCCAGCAGCTTAGGCGGGGGCGTGGGTGAAAAACTGTTTTTT. Translated: CASSLGGGVGEKLFF.

The sample holds many counts of this clonotype. The chain couples TRBV11-2 to TRBJ1-1; tentative D call: TRBD1 (6 bases). Germline CDR1 SGHAT, CDR2 FQNNGV. The CDR3 runs 16 residues. The V end was cut by 5 bases, the J end by 5 bases, with 21 bases between. In DNA form, the CDR3 reads TGTGCCAGCAGCCCCCGTCTCGGGGGCGGAGGTACTGAAGCTTTCTTT. Protein: CASSPRLGGGGTEAFF. Looking up the rest from reference TRBV11-2 and TRBJ1-1 gives the full variable domain: EAGVAQSPRYKIIEKRQSVAFWCNPISGHATLYWYQQILGQGPKLLIQFQNNGVVDDSQLPKDRFSAERLKGVDSTLKIQPAKLEDSAVYLCASSPRLGGGGTEAFFGQGTRLTVV.

The chain uses TRBV7-9 and TRBJ2-3; D is uncertain. Deletions cut 3 bases from V and 2 bases from J, with 6 bases between. Looked up from germline, CDR1 is SEHNR and CDR2 is FQNEAQ (reference sequence). The CDR3 contains 13 residues. This CDR3 is CASSFFPTDTQYF. CDR3 sequence (DNA): TGTGCCAGCAGCTTCTTTCCCACAGATACGCAGTATTTT. Full variable domain (remainder filled in from reference TRBV7-9 and TRBJ2-3): DTGVSQNPRHKITKRGQNVTFRCDPISEHNRLYWYRQTLGQGPEFLTYFQNEAQLEKSRLLSDRFSAERPKGSFSTLEIQRTEQGDSAMYLCASSFFPTDTQYFGPGTRLTVL.

There are many counts of this clonotype. The genes are TRBV12-3 or TRBV12-4 and TRBJ1-6; no clear D gene. V was shortened by 6 bases and J by 0 bases, with 12 bases between the two germline ends. The CDR3 runs to 16 residues. In nucleotides, the CDR3 is TGTGCCAGCAGAGAGGACCGGAGCTCCTATAATTCACCCCTCCACTTT. Its translation: CASREDRSSYNSPLHF.

The chain employs TRBV29-1 and TRBJ2-2, with 7 bases identical to TRBD1. The germline V gene has CDR1 SQVTM and CDR2 ANQGSEA. Losses at the gene ends were 3 bases for V and 1 base for J; bases not matched to a gene: 5. The CDR3 runs to 15 residues. This CDR3 is CSVEQHRGNTGELFF. The CDR3 coding sequence is TGCAGCGTTGAGCAACACAGGGGGAACACCGGGGAGCTGTTTTTT.

This clonotype has a handful of counts. The gene calls are TRBV10-3 and TRBJ2-1; 9 bases are shared with TRBD1. The V and J ends lost 6 bases and 5 bases, in that order; junction bases with no gene match: 8. The germline V gene has CDR1 ENHRY and CDR2 SYGVKD. The CDR3 totals 15 residues. Here the CDR3 reads CAISPQGARDNEQFF. The DNA for the CDR3 is TGTGCCATCAGCCCACAGGGGGCGCGGGACAATGAGCAGTTCTTC.

In this sample, this clonotype turned up a few times. The V and J genes are TRBV4-3 and TRBJ2-6; D is unclear. The CDR3 totals 16 residues. The V and J ends lost 0 bases and 3 bases respectively, with 9 bases between them. The germline V gene encodes CDR1 LGHNA and CDR2 YSLEER. The CDR3 spells CASSQDYLGGANVLTF. CDR3 in DNA: TGCGCCAGCAGCCAAGATTACTTGGGTGGGGCCAACGTCCTGACTTTC.

This clonotype was counted a few times. This chain uses TRBV5-1 with TRBJ1-3; TRBD1 matches 9 bases. Looked up from germline, CDR1 is SGHRS and CDR2 is YFSETQ. J lost 2 bases, V lost 0 bases, and 3 bases had no gene match. CDR3 length: 16 amino acids. As DNA, the CDR3 is TGCGCCAGCAGCTTGGGAAGGACAGGGGCTGGAAACACCATATATTTT. Translated, it gives CASSLGRTGAGNTIYF.